Shown below are 25 T cell receptor beta chains from a single sample sequenced in a study of CD8 T cells in Susac syndrome. Reverse transcription of roughly 0.45 to 1 ug RNA used random hexamers. Via MiXCR, TCRdb re-called the immunoSEQ multiplex PCR reads, giving one row per CDR3 protein. The sample records over 150,000 distinct CDR3 sequences, roughly 92% being singletons. Sequencing was done on a sample of CD4+ T cells from PBMCs. Receptors were obtained from a human donor with multiple sclerosis.

The CDR3 is CASRMGPGSSYEQYF. The CDR3 coding sequence is TGTGCCAGCAGGATGGGGCCAGGGTCCTCCTACGAGCAGTACTTC. This rearrangement joins TRBV5-5 to TRBJ2-7; maybe TRBD1 (5 bases). The V gene's germline CDR1 is SGHKS and CDR2 YYEKEE (reference sequence). The V end lost 5 bases, the J end lost 0 bases, and 15 bases lay between the germline ends. The CDR3 runs to 15 residues. The full variable domain, completed using reference TRBV5-5 and TRBJ2-7, is DAGVTQSPTHLIKTRGQQVTLRCSPISGHKSVSWYQQVLGQGPQFIFQYYEKEERGRGNFPDRFSARQFPNYSSELNVNALLLGDSALYLCASRMGPGSSYEQYFGPGTRLTVT.

This sequence joins TRBV9 and TRBJ2-2, with a tentative D call TRBD1 (7 bases). The germline CDR1 and CDR2 sequences are SGDLS and YYNGEE. The germline V and J ends were trimmed by 3 bases and 5 bases, with 14 bases remaining between them. The CDR3 has 15 residues. The CDR3 protein is CASSARGAGTGELFF. In DNA form, the CDR3 reads TGTGCCAGCAGCGCCAGGGGGGCGGGAACCGGGGAGCTGTTTTTT. Full variable domain (remainder filled in from reference TRBV9 and TRBJ2-2): DSGVTQTPKHLITATGQRVTLRCSPRSGDLSVYWYQQSLDQGLQFLIQYYNGEERAKGNILERFSAQQFPDLHSELNLSSLELGDSALYFCASSARGAGTGELFFGEGSRLTVL.

The gene calls are TRBV5-1 and TRBJ1-1; TRBD1 matches at 7 bases. V was pared by 3 bases and J by 3 bases, with 5 bases of the junction left unmatched. This CDR3 has 14 residues. From germline, CDR1 is SGHRS and CDR2 YFSETQ. Here the CDR3 reads CASSSTGRDTEAFF. In DNA form, the CDR3 reads TGCGCCAGCAGCTCGACAGGGAGGGACACTGAAGCTTTCTTT.

This chain links TRBV7-2 with TRBJ2-7; 9 nucleotides align to TRBD1. Germline assignment: CDR1 SGHTA and CDR2 FQGNSA. The CDR3 has 16 residues. V shed 0 bases, J shed 2 bases, and the junction held 5 bases outside the gene matches. CDR3: CASSLAGTGIPYEQYF. As DNA, the CDR3 is TGTGCCAGCAGCTTAGCCGGGACAGGGATCCCCTACGAGCAGTACTTC.

This chain uses TRBV5-1 with TRBJ2-3, with 8 bases fitting TRBD2. V was pared by 1 base and J by 0 bases, with 4 bases of the junction left unmatched. Germline loops: CDR1 SGHRS, CDR2 YFSETQ. This CDR3 contains 16 residues. The DNA of the CDR3 is TGCGCCAGCAGCTTGCGCGGGGGGCCTAGCACAGATACGCAGTATTTT. Amino acid sequence: CASSLRGGPSTDTQYF.

The rearrangement joins TRBV2 to TRBJ1-1, with D tentatively TRBD1 (5 bases). CDR3 length: 14 amino acids. V was cut by 4 bases and J by 4 bases, with 13 bases left in between. CDR1 and CDR2 (germline): SNHLY, FYNNEI. The CDR3 loop is CASSGSTGTTEAFF. Written as DNA, the CDR3 is TGTGCCAGCAGTGGCTCCACCGGGACCACTGAAGCTTTCTTT. The full variable domain, rest sourced from reference TRBV2 and TRBJ1-1, is EPEVTQTPSHQVTQMGQEVILRCVPISNHLYFYWYRQILGQKVEFLVSFYNNEISEKSEIFDDQFSVERPDGSNFTLKIRSTKLEDSAMYFCASSGSTGTTEAFFGQGTRLTVV.

J is TRBJ2-3 and V is TRBV10-3, with no clear D. The germline gives CDR1 ENHRY, CDR2 SYGVKD. With 4 bases removed from V and 3 bases from J, the gap between germline ends came to 5 bases. The CDR3 has 12 residues. The CDR3 nucleotides are TGTGCCATCAGTGGTCCTACAGATACGCAGTATTTT. Amino acids: CAISGPTDTQYF.

V and J are TRBV12-3 or TRBV12-4 and TRBJ1-1; 7 positions agree with TRBD1. The trim removed 6 bases at V and 1 base at J, leaving 2 bases unmatched. This CDR3 has 13 amino acids. The CDR3 here is CASRGQTNTEAFF. The CDR3 coding sequence is TGTGCCAGCAGGGGACAGACGAACACTGAAGCTTTCTTT.

The V call is TRBV30, the J call TRBJ1-2; no clear D. V gave up 3 bases and J gave up 2 bases, with 4 bases separating them. The V gene's germline CDR1 is GTSNPN and CDR2 SVGIG (reference sequence). CDR3 length equals 11 residues. CDR3 nucleotides: TGTGCCTGGAGCTGGAACTATGGCTACACCTTC. This gives the protein CAWSWNYGYTF.

The chain is built from TRBV7-2 and TRBJ1-1; D gene ambiguous. Deletions cut 3 bases from V and 1 base from J, with 9 bases between. Germline V gene lookup returns CDR1 SGHTA and CDR2 FQGNSA. This CDR3 has 14 residues. CDR3 in DNA: TGTGCCAGCAGCTTCGACGTGAGGAACACTGAAGCTTTCTTT. It yields the protein CASSFDVRNTEAFF.

CDR3 bases: TGTGCCAGCAGCCCTCGGGTGGGCACCGGGGAGCTGTTTTTT. Encoded protein: CASSPRVGTGELFF. The chain joins TRBV7-9 to TRBJ2-2, with D hard to call. CDR3 length: 14 amino acids. With 5 bases removed from V and 4 bases from J, the gap between germline ends came to 11 bases. Per the germline V gene, CDR1 is SEHNR and CDR2 is FQNEAQ (reference sequence).

In its sample, this clonotype was seen once. The chain uses TRBV18 and TRBJ1-4, with D perhaps matching TRBD1 (5 bases). CDR1 is KGHSH, CDR2 LQKENI, per germline. V gave up 6 bases and J gave up 8 bases, with 13 bases separating them. The CDR3 is 13 amino acids. The CDR3 bases are TGTGCCAGCTCCCTGGGGACCGGGGAAAAACTGTTTTTT. It encodes CASSLGTGEKLFF.

This chain links TRBV28 with TRBJ2-7; the D is unclear. Germline CDR1 reads MDHEN; CDR2 reads SYDVKM. Trimming left V 6 bases short and J 3 bases short, with 15 bases between. This CDR3 is built from 14 residues. The CDR3, as DNA: TGTGCCAGCAGCCCTGTCAGCCCGAGCTACGAGCAGTACTTC. Residues: CASSPVSPSYEQYF.

The chain has TRBV12-3 or TRBV12-4 and TRBJ1-2, with a possible D match to TRBD1 (5 bases). The V end lost 5 bases, the J end lost 4 bases, and 14 bases lay between the germline ends. The length of the CDR3 is 14 residues. CDR3 bases: TGTGCCAGCAGTCCCGGATGGGGGAGCTATGGCTACACCTTC. Protein: CASSPGWGSYGYTF.

The genes are TRBV6-2 or TRBV6-3 and TRBJ2-1; 16 bases line up with TRBD2. The J segment lost 0 bases and the V segment lost 5 bases, leaving 13 bases of the junction unmatched. Germline loops: CDR1 MNHEY, CDR2 SVGEGT. This CDR3 has 21 amino acids. The CDR3 DNA reads as TGTGCCAGCAGTCCGCTTCTCCCGGGACTAGCGGGAGGGAGCTCCTACAATGAGCAGTTCTTC. Residues: CASSPLLPGLAGGSSYNEQFF.

The V gene is TRBV20-1, the J gene TRBJ2-3; D is uncertain. Trimming shortened V by 3 bases and J by 3 bases, and 4 bases separated the two germline ends. Germline V gene sequence: CDR1 DFQATT, CDR2 SNEGSKA (reference sequence). This CDR3 comprises 11 residues. This CDR3 reads CSARGTDTQYF. CDR3 nucleotides: TGCAGTGCTAGGGGAACAGATACGCAGTATTTT.

The genes are TRBV7-9 and TRBJ2-3; 10 positions match TRBD2. The CDR3 contains 16 residues. The J segment lost 4 bases and the V segment lost 3 bases, leaving 7 bases of the junction unmatched. CDR1 SEHNR and CDR2 FQNEAQ come from the germline V gene (reference sequence). DNA of the CDR3: TGTGCCAGCAGCTTGGGGGTAGCGGGGGGCGCAGATACGCAGTATTTT. The encoded protein is CASSLGVAGGADTQYF.

V gene TRBV27 combines with J gene TRBJ1-1, with D unresolved. CDR3 length equals 14 residues. V was shortened by 1 base and J by 0 bases, with 6 bases between the two germline ends. CDR1 MNHEY and CDR2 SMNVEV come from the germline V gene (reference sequence). The CDR3 coding sequence is TGTGCCAGCAGTTTATTTGGACTGAACACTGAAGCTTTCTTT. It codes for CASSLFGLNTEAFF.

The chain recombines TRBV5-1 with TRBJ2-7; 10 bases are a match to TRBD2. Looked up from germline, CDR1 is SGHRS and CDR2 is YFSETQ. V was pared by 2 bases and J by 0 bases, with 8 bases of the junction left unmatched. The CDR3 totals 17 residues. As DNA, the CDR3 is TGCGCCAGCAGCTTTACCGGGACTAGCGCGAGCTCCTACGAGCAGTACTTC. Translating it yields CASSFTGTSASSYEQYF.

The CDR3 is CAWILRGGETQYF. DNA for the CDR3: TGTGCCTGGATTCTCCGGGGGGGAGAGACCCAGTACTTC. This rearrangement joins TRBV30 to TRBJ2-5; 8 bases are shared with TRBD2. With V trimmed by 4 bases and J by 4 bases, 5 bases remained unmatched. Germline V gives CDR1 GTSNPN, CDR2 SVGIG (reference sequence). This CDR3 region has 13 residues. The whole variable domain, filled in from reference TRBV30 and TRBJ2-5, reads SQTIHQWPATLVQPVGSPLSLECTVEGTSNPNLYWYRQAAGRGLQLLFYSVGIGQISSEVPQNLSASRPQDRQFILSSKKLLLSDSGFYLCAWILRGGETQYFGPGTRLLVL.

The table lists this clonotype with a count of one. The chain uses TRBV6-2 or TRBV6-3 and TRBJ1-1; D is perhaps TRBD1 (5 bases). With 0 bases removed from V and 8 bases from J, the gap between germline ends came to 10 bases. This CDR3 region has 13 residues. Germline CDR1 MNHEY, CDR2 SVGEGT. This CDR3 is CASSYSGPREAFF. The CDR3 DNA is TGTGCCAGCAGTTACTCGGGACCTCGGGAAGCTTTCTTT.

The rearrangement joins TRBV20-1 to TRBJ2-5, with D perhaps given as TRBD1 or TRBD2 (6 bases each). The CDR3 totals 13 residues. Trimming removed 2 bases from V and 4 bases from J, with 11 bases in between. In germline, CDR1 is DFQATT, CDR2 SNEGSKA (reference sequence). This CDR3 reads CSARSGAPETQYF. DNA for the CDR3: TGCAGTGCTAGATCGGGGGCCCCAGAGACCCAGTACTTC.

This chain links TRBV27 with TRBJ2-3; D not resolved. V shed 6 bases and J shed 6 bases, with 10 bases lying between them. The CDR3 has 12 amino acids. Germline CDR1 reads MNHEY; CDR2 reads SMNVEV (reference sequence). The CDR3 DNA reads TGTGCCAGCAGCTCTTTGGTGGATACGCAGTATTTT. Translated: CASSSLVDTQYF.

V and J are TRBV20-1 and TRBJ2-1; D ambiguous. Germline V gives CDR1 DFQATT, CDR2 SNEGSKA (reference sequence). V lost 4 bases and J lost 1, with 5 bases in between. The length of the CDR3 is 12 residues. This CDR3 is CSAIGSYNEQFF. CDR3 DNA sequence: TGCAGTGCTATAGGGTCCTACAATGAGCAGTTCTTC.

This clonotype was counted a single time. The V and J genes are TRBV5-1 and TRBJ2-6, with D perhaps assigned TRBD1 or TRBD2 (5 bases each). The germline gives CDR1 SGHRS, CDR2 YFSETQ. V was trimmed by 4 bases and J by 0 bases, leaving 17 bases between them. There are 18 residues in the CDR3. The CDR3 reads CASSRSRGNNSGANVLTF. In nucleotides, the CDR3 is TGCGCCAGCAGCCGATCGAGGGGCAATAACTCTGGGGCCAACGTCCTGACTTTC.